This TCR beta chain was profiled in a study of blood T cell repertoires in COVID-19. Background on the study: The study drew acute and convalescent COVID-19 samples from the United States, Italy and Spain.

The germline gives CDR1 MNHEY, CDR2 SVGAGI. This CDR3 contains 13 residues. V was trimmed by 7 bases and J by 10 bases, leaving 17 bases between them. Per the authors' pipeline: From reference gene primer amplification, estimates of nucleated cell counts were derived. Clones were sequenced by immunoSEQ multiplex PCR, and TCRdb holds only the in-frame ones, with some missing. That table gives V, J and clone size, and the DNA gave D and trimming. The sample yields a few hundred thousand clones, about 88% seen once. Everyone who took part was 18 to 89 years old, and they came from about two dozen US areas. Which cohort a participant joined came from the clinical history participants gave. This clone was seen only a few times.

The V call is TRBV6-5, the J call TRBJ2-1; maybe TRBD1 (5 bases). Sequencing input: PBMCs or T cells enriched from blood (not recorded which). The receptor comes from a man aged 30-40 years with acute COVID-19. In nucleotides, the CDR3 is TGTGCCAGCAATCCTCCAGGGTACGCAGAGCAGTTCTTC. It is translated as CASNPPGYAEQFF.